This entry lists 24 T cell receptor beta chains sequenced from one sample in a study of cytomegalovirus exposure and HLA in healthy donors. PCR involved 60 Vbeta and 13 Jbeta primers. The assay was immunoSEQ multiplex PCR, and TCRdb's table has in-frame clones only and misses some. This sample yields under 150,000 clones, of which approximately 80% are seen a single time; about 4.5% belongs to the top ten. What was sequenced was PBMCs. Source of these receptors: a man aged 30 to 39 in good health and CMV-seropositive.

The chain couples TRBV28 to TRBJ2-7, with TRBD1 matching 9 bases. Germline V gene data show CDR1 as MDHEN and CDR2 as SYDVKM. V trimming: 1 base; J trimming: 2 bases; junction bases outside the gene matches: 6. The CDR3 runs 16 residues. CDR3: CASSLFEQGAAYEQYF. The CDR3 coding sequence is TGTGCCAGCAGTTTATTCGAACAGGGGGCCGCCTACGAGCAGTACTTC.

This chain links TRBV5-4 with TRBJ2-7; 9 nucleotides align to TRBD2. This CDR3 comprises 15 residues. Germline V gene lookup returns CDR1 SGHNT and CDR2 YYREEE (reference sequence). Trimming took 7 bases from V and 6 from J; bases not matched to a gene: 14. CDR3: CASGISRGGTFEQYF. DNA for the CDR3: TGTGCCAGCGGAATTTCGCGGGGGGGCACTTTCGAGCAGTACTTC.

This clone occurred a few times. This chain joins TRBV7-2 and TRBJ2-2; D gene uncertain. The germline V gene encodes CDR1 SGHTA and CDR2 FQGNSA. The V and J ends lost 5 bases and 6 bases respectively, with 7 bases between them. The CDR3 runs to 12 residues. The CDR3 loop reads CASSRYSGELFF. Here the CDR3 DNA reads TGTGCCAGCAGCCGCTACTCCGGGGAGCTGTTTTTT.

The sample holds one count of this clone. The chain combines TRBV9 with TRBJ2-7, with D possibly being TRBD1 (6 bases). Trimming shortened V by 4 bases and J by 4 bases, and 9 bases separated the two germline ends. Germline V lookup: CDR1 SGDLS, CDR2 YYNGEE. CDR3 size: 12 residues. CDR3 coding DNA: TGTGCCAGCAGCCAGGGGAGTTACGAGCAGTACTTC. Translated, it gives CASSQGSYEQYF.

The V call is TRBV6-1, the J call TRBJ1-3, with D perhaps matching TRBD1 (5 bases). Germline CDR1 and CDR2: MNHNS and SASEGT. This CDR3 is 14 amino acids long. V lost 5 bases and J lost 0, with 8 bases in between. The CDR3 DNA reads TGTGCCAGCAGTCCAGGGTCCTCTGGAAACACCATATATTTT. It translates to CASSPGSSGNTIYF.

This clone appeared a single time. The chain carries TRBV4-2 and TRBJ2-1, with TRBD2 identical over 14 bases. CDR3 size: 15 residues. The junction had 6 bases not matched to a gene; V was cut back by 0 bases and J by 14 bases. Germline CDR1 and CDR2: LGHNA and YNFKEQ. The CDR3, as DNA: TGTGCCAGCAGCCAAGAGGGGACTAGCGGGAGTGCGAAGTTCTTC. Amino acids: CASSQEGTSGSAKFF.

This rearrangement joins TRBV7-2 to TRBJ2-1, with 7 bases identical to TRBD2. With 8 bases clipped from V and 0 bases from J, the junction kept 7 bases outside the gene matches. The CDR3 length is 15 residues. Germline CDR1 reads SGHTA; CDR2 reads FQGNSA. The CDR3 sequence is CASQLASSSYNEQFF. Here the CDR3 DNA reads TGTGCCAGCCAACTAGCGTCGAGCTCCTACAATGAGCAGTTCTTC.

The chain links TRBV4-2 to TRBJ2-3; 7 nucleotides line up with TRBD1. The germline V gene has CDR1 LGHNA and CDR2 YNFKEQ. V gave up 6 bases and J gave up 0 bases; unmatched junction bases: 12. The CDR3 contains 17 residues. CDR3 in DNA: TGTGCCAGCAGAGCGACTCAGGGGGTTGCTAGCACAGATACGCAGTATTTT. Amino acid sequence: CASRATQGVASTDTQYF.

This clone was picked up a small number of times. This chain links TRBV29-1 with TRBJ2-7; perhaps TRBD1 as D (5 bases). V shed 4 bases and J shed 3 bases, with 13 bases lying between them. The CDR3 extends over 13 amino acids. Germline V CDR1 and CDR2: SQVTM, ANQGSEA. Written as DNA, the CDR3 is TGCAGCGTTGCCCCCCAGGGCAGCTACGAGCAGTACTTC. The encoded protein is CSVAPQGSYEQYF.

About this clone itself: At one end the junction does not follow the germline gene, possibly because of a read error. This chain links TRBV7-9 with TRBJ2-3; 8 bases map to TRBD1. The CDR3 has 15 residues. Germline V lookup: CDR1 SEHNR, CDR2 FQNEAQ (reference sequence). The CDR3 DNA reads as TGTTCCAGCAGTCCCGGACAGGGCTTGACAGATACGCAGTATTTT. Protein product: CSSSPGQGLTDTQYF.

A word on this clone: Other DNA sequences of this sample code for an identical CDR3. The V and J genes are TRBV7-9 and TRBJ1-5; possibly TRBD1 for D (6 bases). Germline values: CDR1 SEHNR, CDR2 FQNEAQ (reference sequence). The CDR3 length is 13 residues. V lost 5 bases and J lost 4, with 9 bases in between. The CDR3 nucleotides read TGTGCCAGCAGCCTCCAGGGGAATCAGCCCCAGCATTTT. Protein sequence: CASSLQGNQPQHF.

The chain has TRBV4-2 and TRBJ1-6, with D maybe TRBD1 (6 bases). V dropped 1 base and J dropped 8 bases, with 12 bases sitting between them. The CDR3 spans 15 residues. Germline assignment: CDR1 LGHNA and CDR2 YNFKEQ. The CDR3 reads CASSQVHRDDSPLHF. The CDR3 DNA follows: TGTGCCAGCAGCCAAGTCCACAGGGACGATTCACCCCTCCACTTT.

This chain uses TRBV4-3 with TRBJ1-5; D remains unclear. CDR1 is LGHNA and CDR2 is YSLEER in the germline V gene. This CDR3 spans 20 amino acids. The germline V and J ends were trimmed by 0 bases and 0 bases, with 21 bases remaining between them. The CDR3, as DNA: TGCGCCAGCAGCCAAGATGTACCACGTCCCGGAGACTATAGCAATCAGCCCCAGCATTTT. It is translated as CASSQDVPRPGDYSNQPQHF.

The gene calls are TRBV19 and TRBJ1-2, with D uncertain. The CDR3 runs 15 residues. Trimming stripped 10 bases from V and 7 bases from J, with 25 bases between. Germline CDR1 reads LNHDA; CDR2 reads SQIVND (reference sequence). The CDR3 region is CATPSEETGTRGYTF. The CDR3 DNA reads TGTGCCACCCCCTCCGAGGAGACGGGAACGCGTGGCTACACCTTC.

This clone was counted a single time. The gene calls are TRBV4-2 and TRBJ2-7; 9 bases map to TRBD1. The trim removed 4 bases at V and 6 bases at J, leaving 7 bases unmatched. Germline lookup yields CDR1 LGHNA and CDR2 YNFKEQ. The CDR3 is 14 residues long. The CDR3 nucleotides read TGTGCCAGCAGCCGCCGGGACAGGGATCTCGAGCAGTACTTC. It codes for CASSRRDRDLEQYF.

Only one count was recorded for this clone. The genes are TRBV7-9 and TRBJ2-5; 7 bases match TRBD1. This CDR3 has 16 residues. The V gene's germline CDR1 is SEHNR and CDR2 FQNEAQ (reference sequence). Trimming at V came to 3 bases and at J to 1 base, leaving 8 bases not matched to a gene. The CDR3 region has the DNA TGTGCCAGCAGCTTGTTGGGGACAGAGATCCAAGAGACCCAGTACTTC. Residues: CASSLLGTEIQETQYF.

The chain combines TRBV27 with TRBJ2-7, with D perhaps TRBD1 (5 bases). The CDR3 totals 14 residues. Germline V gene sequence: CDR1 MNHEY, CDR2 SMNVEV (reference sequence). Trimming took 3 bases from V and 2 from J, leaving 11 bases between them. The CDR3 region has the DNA TGTGCCAGCAGTTTTGGGCAGGGAACCTACGAGCAGTACTTC. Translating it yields CASSFGQGTYEQYF.

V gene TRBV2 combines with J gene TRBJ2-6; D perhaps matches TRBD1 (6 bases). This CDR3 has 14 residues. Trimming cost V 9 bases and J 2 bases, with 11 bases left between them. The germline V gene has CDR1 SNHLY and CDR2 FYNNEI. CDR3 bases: TGTGCCAGTGGACAGCTGGCTGGGGCCAACGTCCTGACTTTC. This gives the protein CASGQLAGANVLTF.

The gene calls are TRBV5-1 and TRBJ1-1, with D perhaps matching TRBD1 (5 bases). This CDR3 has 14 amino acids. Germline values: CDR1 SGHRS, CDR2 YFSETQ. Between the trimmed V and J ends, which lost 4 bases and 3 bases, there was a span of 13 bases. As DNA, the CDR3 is TGCGCCAGCAGCCTACTAGGAGGGGACACTGAAGCTTTCTTT. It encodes CASSLLGGDTEAFF.

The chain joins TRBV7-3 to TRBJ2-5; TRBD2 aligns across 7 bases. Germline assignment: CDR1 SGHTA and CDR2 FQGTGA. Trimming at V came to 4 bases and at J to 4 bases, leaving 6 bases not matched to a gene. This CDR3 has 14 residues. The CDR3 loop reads CASSSTGGSETQYF. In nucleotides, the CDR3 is TGTGCCAGCAGCTCCACGGGGGGATCAGAGACCCAGTACTTC. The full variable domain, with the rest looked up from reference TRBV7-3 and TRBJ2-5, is GAGVSQTPSNKVTEKGKYVELRCDPISGHTALYWYRQSLGQGPEFLIYFQGTGAADDSGLPNDRFFAVRPEGSVSTLKIQRTERGDSAVYLCASSSTGGSETQYFGPGTRLLVL.

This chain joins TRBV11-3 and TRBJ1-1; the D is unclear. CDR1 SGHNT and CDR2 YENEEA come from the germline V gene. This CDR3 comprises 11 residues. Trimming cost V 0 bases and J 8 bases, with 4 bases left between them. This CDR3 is CASSLDREAFF. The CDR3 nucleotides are TGTGCCAGCAGCTTAGATAGAGAAGCTTTCTTT. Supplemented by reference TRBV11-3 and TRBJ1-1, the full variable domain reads EAGVVQSPRYKIIEKKQPVAFWCNPISGHNTLYWYLQNLGQGPELLIRYENEEAVDDSQLPKDRFSAERLKGVDSTLKIQPAELGDSAVYLCASSLDREAFFGQGTRLTVV.

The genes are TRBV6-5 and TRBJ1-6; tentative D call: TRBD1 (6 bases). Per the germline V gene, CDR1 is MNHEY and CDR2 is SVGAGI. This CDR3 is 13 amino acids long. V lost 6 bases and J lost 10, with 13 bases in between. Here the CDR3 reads CASRAPGESPLHF. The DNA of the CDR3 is TGTGCCAGCAGGGCACCAGGGGAATCACCCCTCCACTTT.

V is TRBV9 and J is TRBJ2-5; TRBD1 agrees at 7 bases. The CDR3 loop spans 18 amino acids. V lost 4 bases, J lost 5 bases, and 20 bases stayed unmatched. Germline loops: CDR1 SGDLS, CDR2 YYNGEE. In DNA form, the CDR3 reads TGTGCCAGCAGCCTCCTTAAACTAAAACAGGGGTCAACGGAGACCCAGTACTTC. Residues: CASSLLKLKQGSTETQYF.

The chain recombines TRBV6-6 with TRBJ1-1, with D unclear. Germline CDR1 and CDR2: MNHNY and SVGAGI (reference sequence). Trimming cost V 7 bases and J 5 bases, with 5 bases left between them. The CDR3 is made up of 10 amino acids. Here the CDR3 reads CASTGTEAFF. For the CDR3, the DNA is TGTGCCAGCACGGGGACTGAAGCTTTCTTT.